The sample holds many counts of the clone carrying this T cell receptor (beta chain). Its specificity is not known. Quantitative 5'-RACE was performed with molecular barcodes, and it yielded the TCR beta libraries. TCRdb itself ran the 5' RACE reads through MiXCR, one entry per CDR3 protein. The sample carries roughly 90,000 distinct CDR3 sequences, about 8% recorded once. This specimen belongs to a study of CD8 T cells in ankylosing spondylitis. Study conclusions and caveats: A TCR beta motif made of 7 to 9 highly homologous variants seemed typical of ankylosing spondylitis blood. Earlier literature documents some of the motif variants in reactive arthritis synovial fluid and blood. Disease-linked clones were reportedly significantly enriched in matched ankylosing spondylitis synovial fluid.

Germline CDR1 reads SGHRS; CDR2 reads YFSETQ. CDR3 length equals 16 residues. V dropped 3 bases and J dropped 5; count of bases not matched to a gene: 11. The clonotype was recovered from a male donor with ankylosing spondylitis or in good health (not recorded which). The rearrangement uses TRBV5-1 and TRBJ2-7; 10 bases map to TRBD2. Material for sequencing was blood, either unsorted or a sorted T cell fraction (not recorded which). CDR3 residues: CASSWSSSGSIHEQYF. The DNA for the CDR3 is TGCGCCAGCAGCTGGTCCTCTAGCGGGAGTATCCACGAGCAGTACTTC.